This TCR beta chain is from a study of blood T cell repertoires in COVID-19. Study-level background: The United States, Italy and Spain were the sources of the acute and convalescent COVID-19 samples. Sources were T cells, B-cell-depleted T cells, or PBMCs; the material itself was cDNA or gDNA.

Original methodology: The authors estimated nucleated cell counts from reference gene primer amplification. Assay: immunoSEQ multiplex PCR; the TCRdb copy retains only in-frame clones and omits some. The V and J calls and clone size are taken from that table; D and trimming were inferred from the DNA. The sample has some 380,000 clones, about 80% seen once. This CDR3 has 16 residues. Trimming stripped 4 bases from V and 4 bases from J, with 20 bases between. Germline CDR1 is SGDLS and CDR2 is YYNGEE. The TCR comes from a human donor with acute or convalescent COVID-19. The donor label of this sample is uncertain. The rearrangement links TRBV9 to TRBJ2-5; tentatively, D is TRBD2 (5 bases). The source material was peripheral blood. CDR3 sequence (DNA): TGTGCCAGCAGCCCTCGCCTCCAAGGGAGATTAGAGACCCAGTACTTC. Encoded protein: CASSPRLQGRLETQYF.